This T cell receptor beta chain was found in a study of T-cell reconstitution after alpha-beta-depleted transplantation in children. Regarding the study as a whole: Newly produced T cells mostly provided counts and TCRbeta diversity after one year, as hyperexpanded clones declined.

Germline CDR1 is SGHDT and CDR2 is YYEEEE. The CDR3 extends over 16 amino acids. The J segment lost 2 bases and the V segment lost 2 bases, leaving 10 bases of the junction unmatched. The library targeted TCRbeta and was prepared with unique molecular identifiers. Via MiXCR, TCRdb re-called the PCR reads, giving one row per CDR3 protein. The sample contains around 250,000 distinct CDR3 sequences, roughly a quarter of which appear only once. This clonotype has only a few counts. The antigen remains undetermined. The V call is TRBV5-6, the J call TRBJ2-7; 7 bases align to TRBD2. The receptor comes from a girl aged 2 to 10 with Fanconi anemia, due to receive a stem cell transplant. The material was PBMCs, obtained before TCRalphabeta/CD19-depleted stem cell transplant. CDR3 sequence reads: CASSFFTTSLTYEQYF. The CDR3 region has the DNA TGTGCCAGCAGCTTCTTTACGACTAGCCTAACCTACGAGCAGTACTTC.